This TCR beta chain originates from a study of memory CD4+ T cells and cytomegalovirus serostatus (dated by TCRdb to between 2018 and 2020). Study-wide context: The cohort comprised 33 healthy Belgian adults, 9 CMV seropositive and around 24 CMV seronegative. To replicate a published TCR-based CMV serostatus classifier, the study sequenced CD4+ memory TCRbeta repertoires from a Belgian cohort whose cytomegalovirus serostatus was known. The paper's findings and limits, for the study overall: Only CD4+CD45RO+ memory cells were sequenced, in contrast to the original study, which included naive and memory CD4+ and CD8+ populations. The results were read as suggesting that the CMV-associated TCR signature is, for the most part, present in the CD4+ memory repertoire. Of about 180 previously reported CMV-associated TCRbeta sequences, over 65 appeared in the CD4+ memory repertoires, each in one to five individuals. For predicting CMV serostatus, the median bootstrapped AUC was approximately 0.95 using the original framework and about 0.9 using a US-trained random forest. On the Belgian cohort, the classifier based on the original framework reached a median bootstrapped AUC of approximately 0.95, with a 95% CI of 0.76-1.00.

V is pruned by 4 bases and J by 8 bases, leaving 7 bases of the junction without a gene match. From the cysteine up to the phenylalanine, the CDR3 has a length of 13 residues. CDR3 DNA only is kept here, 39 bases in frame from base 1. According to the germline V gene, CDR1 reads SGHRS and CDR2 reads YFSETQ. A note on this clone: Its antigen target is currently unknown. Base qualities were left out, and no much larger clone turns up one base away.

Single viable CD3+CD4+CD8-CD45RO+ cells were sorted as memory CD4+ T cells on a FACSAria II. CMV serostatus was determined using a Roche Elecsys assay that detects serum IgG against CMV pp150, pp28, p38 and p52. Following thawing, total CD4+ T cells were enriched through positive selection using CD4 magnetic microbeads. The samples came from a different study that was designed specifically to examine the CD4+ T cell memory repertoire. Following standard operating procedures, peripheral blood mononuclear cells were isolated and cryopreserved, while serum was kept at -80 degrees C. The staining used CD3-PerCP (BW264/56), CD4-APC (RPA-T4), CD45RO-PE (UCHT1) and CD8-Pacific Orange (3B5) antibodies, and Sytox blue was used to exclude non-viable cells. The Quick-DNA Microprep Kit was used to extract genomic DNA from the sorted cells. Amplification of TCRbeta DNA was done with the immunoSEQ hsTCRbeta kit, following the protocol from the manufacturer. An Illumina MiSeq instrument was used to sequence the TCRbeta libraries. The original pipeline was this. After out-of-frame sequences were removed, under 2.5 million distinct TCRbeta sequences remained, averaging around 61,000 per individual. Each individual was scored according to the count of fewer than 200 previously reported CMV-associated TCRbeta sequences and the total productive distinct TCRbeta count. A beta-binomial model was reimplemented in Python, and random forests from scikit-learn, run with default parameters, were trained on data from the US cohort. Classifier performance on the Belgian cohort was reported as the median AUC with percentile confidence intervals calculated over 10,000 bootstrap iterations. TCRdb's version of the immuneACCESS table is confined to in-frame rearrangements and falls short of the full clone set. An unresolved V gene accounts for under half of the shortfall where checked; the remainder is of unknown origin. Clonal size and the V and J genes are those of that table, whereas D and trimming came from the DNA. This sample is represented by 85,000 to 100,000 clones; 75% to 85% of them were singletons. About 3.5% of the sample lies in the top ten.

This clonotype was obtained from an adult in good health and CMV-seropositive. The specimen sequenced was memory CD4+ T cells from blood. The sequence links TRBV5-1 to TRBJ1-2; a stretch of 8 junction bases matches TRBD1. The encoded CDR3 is CASSTQGARGYTF. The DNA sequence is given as TGCGCCAGCAGCACGCAGGGGGCCCGAGGCTACACCTTC.